The 9 T cell receptor beta chains below were found in one sample sequenced in a study of cytomegalovirus exposure and HLA in healthy donors. The method was immunoSEQ multiplex PCR; TCRdb's version includes in-frame clones alone and lacks a portion of them. The repertoire holds about 98,000 clones, with around 88% as singletons. Sequencing was carried out using PBMCs. The receptors were sampled from a woman in her 30s in good health and CMV-seronegative.

This sequence joins TRBV23-1 and TRBJ1-5; tentative D call: TRBD1 (5 bases). TRBV23-1 is annotated as an ORF whose role is uncertain. The CDR3 covers 15 residues. Trimming took 3 bases from V and 0 from J, leaving 9 bases between them. The DNA for the CDR3 is TGCGCCAGCAGTCAGGGGGACTTTAGCAATCAGCCCCAGCATTTT. The encoded protein is CASSQGDFSNQPQHF.

The table lists this clone with a count of one. The CDR3 here is CASSVLAGSEKETQYF. CDR3 nucleotides: TGTGCCAGCAGCGTTTTAGCGGGCTCAGAGAAGGAGACCCAGTACTTC. The rearrangement uses TRBV14 and TRBJ2-5; 7 nucleotides align to TRBD2. The junction had 14 bases not matched to a gene; V was cut back by 5 bases and J by 5 bases. From germline, CDR1 is SGHDN and CDR2 FVKESK. CDR3 length: 16 residues.

The CDR3 loop is CASRTSYEQYF. CDR3 DNA sequence: TGTGCCAGCAGGACTAGCTACGAGCAGTACTTC. The chain combines TRBV6-5 with TRBJ2-7, with D tentatively TRBD2 (6 bases). From germline, CDR1 is MNHEY and CDR2 SVGAGI. V dropped 6 bases and J dropped 3 bases, with 6 bases sitting between them. The CDR3 extends over 11 amino acids.

The chain uses TRBV4-1 and TRBJ2-5; 8 bases match TRBD2. CDR1 MGHRA and CDR2 YSYEKL come from the germline V gene. This CDR3 has 16 amino acids. Losses at the gene ends were 4 bases for V and 1 base for J; bases not matched to a gene: 8. CDR3 DNA: TGCGCCAGCAGCCCAACCCAGCTAGCGGGCCAAGAGACCCAGTACTTC. This sequence encodes CASSPTQLAGQETQYF.

The CDR3 protein is CASSLELTGAIPYEQYF. Written as DNA, the CDR3 is TGTGCCAGCAGCTTAGAGCTGACAGGGGCGATTCCCTACGAGCAGTACTTC. This chain joins TRBV7-2 and TRBJ2-7; 8 bases fit TRBD1. The J segment lost 2 bases and the V segment lost 1 base, leaving 10 bases of the junction unmatched. Germline values: CDR1 SGHTA, CDR2 FQGNSA. The CDR3 spans 17 residues.

The chain recombines TRBV7-7 with TRBJ2-5; D is possibly TRBD2 (6 bases). There are 15 residues in the CDR3. CDR1 is SSHAT and CDR2 is FNYEAQ in the germline V gene (reference sequence). V lost 5 bases and J lost 2, with 15 bases in between. The chain's CDR3 is CASSPLAVPQETQYF. The CDR3, as DNA: TGTGCCAGCAGCCCCTTAGCGGTCCCTCAAGAGACCCAGTACTTC.

The V and J genes are TRBV11-2 and TRBJ1-2, with D tentatively TRBD1 (6 bases). This CDR3 comprises 17 residues. CDR1 and CDR2 from the germline V gene are SGHAT and FQNNGV. Between the trimmed V and J ends, which lost 6 bases and 5 bases, there was a span of 25 bases. The CDR3 nucleotides are TGTGCCAGCAGTCTAAACGGGGGGCAGCCGAACCTTTATGGCTACACCTTC. Its protein product is CASSLNGGQPNLYGYTF.

CDR3 protein: CASSPRGGEQYF. In DNA, the CDR3 is TGTGCCAGCAGCCCGAGGGGGGGGGAGCAGTACTTC. This chain joins TRBV7-9 and TRBJ2-7; possible D gene TRBD2, 7 bases. The CDR3 length is 12 residues. In germline, CDR1 is SEHNR, CDR2 FQNEAQ (reference sequence). V gave up 5 bases and J gave up 7 bases, with 12 bases separating them. Based on the CDR3 plus reference TRBV7-9 and TRBJ2-7, the full variable domain is DTGVSQNPRHKITKRGQNVTFRCDPISEHNRLYWYRQTLGQGPEFLTYFQNEAQLEKSRLLSDRFSAERPKGSFSTLEIQRTEQGDSAMYLCASSPRGGEQYFGPGTRLTVT.

The V gene is TRBV11-1, the J gene TRBJ2-3; perhaps TRBD1 as D (6 bases). Germline CDR1 reads SGHAT; CDR2 reads FQDESV (reference sequence). The CDR3 contains 14 residues. The ends were cut back, 5 bases at V and 5 bases at J, with 14 bases in the middle. The CDR3 nucleotides read TGTGCCAGCAGCCTTACAGGGATGGTAGATACGCAGTATTTT. Translation: CASSLTGMVDTQYF.